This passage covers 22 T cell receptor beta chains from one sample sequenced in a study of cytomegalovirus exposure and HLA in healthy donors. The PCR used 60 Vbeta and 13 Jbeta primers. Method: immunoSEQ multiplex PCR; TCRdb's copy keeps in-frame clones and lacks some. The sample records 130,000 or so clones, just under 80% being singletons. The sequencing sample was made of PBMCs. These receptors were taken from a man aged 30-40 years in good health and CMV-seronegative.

The CDR3 reads CASSVATVSGNTIYF. The CDR3 DNA reads TGTGCCAGCTCAGTCGCGACAGTCTCTGGAAACACCATATATTTT. The chain joins TRBV18 to TRBJ1-3, with D maybe TRBD1 (5 bases). CDR1 is KGHSH, CDR2 LQKENI, per germline. The CDR3 has 15 residues. V was pared by 5 bases and J by 0 bases, with 11 bases between.

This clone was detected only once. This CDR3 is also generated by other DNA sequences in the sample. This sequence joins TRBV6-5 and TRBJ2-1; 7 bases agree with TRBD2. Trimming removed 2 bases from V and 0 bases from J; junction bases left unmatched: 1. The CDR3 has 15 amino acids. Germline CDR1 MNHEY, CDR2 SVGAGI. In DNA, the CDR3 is TGTGCCAGCAGTTACGGCGGGAGCTCCTACAATGAGCAGTTCTTC. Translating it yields CASSYGGSSYNEQFF.

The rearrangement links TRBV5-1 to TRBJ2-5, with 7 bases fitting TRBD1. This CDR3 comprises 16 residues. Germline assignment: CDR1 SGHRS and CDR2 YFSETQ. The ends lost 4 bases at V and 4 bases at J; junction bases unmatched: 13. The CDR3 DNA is TGCGCCAGCAGCGTACACTCCGACAGGGTTGGAGAGACCCAGTACTTC. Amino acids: CASSVHSDRVGETQYF. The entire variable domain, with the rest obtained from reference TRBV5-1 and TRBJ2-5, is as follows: KAGVTQTPRYLIKTRGQQVTLSCSPISGHRSVSWYQQTPGQGLQFLFEYFSETQRNKGNFPGRFSGRQFSNSRSEMNVSTLELGDSALYLCASSVHSDRVGETQYFGPGTRLLVL.

This chain's CDR3 is CASSPGLAGVASEQYF. The CDR3 coding sequence is TGCGCCAGCAGCCCCGGACTAGCGGGAGTCGCGAGCGAGCAGTACTTC. This chain connects TRBV5-1 to TRBJ2-7; 13 positions agree with TRBD2. This CDR3 spans 16 amino acids. CDR1 is SGHRS and CDR2 is YFSETQ in the germline V gene. Germline trimming cut 4 bases from V and 6 bases from J; bases unmatched to any gene: 10.

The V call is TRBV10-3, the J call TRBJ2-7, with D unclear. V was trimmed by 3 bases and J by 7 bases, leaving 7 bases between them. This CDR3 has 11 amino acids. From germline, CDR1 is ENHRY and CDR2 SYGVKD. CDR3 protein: CAISDFSEQYF. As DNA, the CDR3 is TGTGCCATCAGTGACTTCAGTGAGCAGTACTTC.

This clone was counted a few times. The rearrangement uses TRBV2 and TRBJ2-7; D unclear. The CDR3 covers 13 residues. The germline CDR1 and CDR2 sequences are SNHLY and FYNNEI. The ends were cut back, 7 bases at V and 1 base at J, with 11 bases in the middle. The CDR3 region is CASNPRTSYEQYF. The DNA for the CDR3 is TGTGCCAGCAACCCGCGAACTTCCTACGAGCAGTACTTC.

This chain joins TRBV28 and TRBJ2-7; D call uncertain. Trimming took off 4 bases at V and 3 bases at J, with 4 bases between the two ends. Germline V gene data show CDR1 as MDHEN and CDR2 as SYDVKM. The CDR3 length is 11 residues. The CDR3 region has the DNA TGTGCCAGCAGTTCGTACTACGAGCAGTACTTC. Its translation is CASSSYYEQYF.

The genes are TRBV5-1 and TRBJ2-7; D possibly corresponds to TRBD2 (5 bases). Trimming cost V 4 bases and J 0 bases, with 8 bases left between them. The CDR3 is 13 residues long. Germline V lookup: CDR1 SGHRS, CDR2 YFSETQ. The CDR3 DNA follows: TGCGCCAGCAGCGCTACTAGCTCCTACGAGCAGTACTTC. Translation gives CASSATSSYEQYF.

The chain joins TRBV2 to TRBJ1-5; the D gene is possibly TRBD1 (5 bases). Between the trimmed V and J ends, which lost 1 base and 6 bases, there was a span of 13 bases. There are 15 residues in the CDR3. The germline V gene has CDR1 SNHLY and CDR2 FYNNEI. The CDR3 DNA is TGTGCCAGCAGTGAAGACCGATTGGGGCGTCAGCCCCAGCATTTT. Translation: CASSEDRLGRQPQHF.

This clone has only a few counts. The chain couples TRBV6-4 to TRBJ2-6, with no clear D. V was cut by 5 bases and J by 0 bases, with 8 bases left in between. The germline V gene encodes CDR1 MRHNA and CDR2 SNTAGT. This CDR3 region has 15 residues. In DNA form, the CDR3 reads TGTGCCAGCAGTATAGCCAGCTCTGGGGCCAACGTCCTGACTTTC. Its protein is CASSIASSGANVLTF.

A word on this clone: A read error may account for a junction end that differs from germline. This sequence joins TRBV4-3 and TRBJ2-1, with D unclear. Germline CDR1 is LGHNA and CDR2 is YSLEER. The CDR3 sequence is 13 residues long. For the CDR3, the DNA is TGCGCCAGCAGCCAAGATCTAGGCACCGATTCTCTCTTC. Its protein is CASSQDLGTDSLF.

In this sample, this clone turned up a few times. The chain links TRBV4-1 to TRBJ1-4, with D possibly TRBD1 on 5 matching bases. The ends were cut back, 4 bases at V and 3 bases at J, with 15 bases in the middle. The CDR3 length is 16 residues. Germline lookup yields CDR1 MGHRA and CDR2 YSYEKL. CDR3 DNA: TGCGCCAGCAGCCCAGCCCGAGACAGCCCTAATGAAAAACTGTTTTTT. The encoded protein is CASSPARDSPNEKLFF.

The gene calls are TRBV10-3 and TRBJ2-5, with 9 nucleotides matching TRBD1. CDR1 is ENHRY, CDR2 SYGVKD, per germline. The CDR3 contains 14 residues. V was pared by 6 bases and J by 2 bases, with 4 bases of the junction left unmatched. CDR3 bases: TGTGCCATCAGCGCGGGACAGGGACAAGAGACCCAGTACTTC. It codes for CAISAGQGQETQYF.

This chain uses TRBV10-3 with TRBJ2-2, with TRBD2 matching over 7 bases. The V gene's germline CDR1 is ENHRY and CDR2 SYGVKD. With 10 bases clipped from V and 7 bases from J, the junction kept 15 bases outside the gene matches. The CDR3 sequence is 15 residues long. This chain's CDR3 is CASSSGEGRGGELFF. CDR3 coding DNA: TGTGCCAGCTCTAGCGGCGAAGGACGTGGCGGGGAGCTGTTTTTT.

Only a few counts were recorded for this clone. The CDR3: CASSQLLAGGEQFF. The DNA of the CDR3 is TGCGCCAGCAGCCAACTCCTAGCGGGAGGCGAGCAGTTCTTC. The chain links TRBV4-3 to TRBJ2-1; TRBD2 matches at 11 bases. This CDR3 is 14 amino acids long. Trimming removed 2 bases from V and 10 bases from J; junction bases left unmatched: 4. CDR1 and CDR2 (germline): LGHNA, YSLEER.

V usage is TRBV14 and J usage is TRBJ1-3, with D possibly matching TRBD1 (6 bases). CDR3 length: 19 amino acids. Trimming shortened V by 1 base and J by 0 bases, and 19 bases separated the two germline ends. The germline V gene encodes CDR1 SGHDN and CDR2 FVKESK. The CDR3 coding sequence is TGTGCCAGCAGCCAAGTTTGGACAGTTCGCGGTGGCTCTGGAAACACCATATATTTT. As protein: CASSQVWTVRGGSGNTIYF. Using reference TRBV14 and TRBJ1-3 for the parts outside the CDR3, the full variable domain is EAGVTQFPSHSVIEKGQTVTLRCDPISGHDNLYWYRRVMGKEIKFLLHFVKESKQDESGMPNNRFLAERTGGTYSTLKVQPAELEDSGVYFCASSQVWTVRGGSGNTIYFGEGSWLTVV.

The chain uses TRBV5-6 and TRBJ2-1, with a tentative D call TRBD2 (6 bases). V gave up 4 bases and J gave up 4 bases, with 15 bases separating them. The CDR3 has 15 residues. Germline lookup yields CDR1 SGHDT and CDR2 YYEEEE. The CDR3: CASSRTLRGYNEQFF. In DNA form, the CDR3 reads TGTGCCAGCAGCCGAACTCTCCGGGGGTACAATGAGCAGTTCTTC.

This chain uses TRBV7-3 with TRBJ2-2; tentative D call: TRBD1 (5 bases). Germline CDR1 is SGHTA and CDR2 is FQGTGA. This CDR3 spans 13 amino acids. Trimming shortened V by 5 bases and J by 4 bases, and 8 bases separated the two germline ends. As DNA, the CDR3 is TGTGCCAGCAGCCGTCAGGGCACCGGGGAGCTGTTTTTT. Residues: CASSRQGTGELFF.

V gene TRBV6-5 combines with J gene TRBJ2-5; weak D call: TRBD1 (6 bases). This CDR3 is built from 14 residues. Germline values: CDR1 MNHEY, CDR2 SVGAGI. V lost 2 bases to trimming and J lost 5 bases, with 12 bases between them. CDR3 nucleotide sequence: TGTGCCAGCAGTTACAGGGACACGGGGGAGACCCAGTACTTC. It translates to CASSYRDTGETQYF.

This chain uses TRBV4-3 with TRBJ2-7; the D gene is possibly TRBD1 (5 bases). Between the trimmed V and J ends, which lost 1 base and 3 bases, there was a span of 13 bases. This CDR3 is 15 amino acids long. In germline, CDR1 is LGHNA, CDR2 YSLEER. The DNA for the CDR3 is TGCGCCAGCAGCCAAGGGGCAGGGATGAGCTACGAGCAGTACTTC. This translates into CASSQGAGMSYEQYF.

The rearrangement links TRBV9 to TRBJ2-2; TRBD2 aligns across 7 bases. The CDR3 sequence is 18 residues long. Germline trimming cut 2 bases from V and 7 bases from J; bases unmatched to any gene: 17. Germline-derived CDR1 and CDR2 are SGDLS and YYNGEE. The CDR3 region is CASSVSVGWEGRGGELFF. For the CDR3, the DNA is TGTGCCAGCAGCGTTTCGGTCGGGTGGGAGGGCCGTGGCGGGGAGCTGTTTTTT.

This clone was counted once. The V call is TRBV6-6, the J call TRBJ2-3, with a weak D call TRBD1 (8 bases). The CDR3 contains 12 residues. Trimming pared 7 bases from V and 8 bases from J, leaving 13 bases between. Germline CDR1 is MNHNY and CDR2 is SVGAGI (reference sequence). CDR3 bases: TGTGCCAGCACCCACAGGGGGGGTACGCAGTATTTT. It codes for CASTHRGGTQYF.